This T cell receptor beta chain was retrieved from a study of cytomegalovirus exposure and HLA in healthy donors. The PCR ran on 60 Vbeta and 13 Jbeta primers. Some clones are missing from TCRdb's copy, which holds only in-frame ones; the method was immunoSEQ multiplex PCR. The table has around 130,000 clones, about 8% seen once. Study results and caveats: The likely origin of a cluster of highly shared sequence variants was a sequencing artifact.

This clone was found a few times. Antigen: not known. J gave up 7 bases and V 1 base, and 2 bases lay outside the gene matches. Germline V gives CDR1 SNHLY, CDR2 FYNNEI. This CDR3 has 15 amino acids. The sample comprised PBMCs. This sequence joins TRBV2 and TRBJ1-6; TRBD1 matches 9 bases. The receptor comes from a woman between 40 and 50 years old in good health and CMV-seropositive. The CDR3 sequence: CASSEGTGVNSPLHF. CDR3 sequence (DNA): TGTGCCAGCAGTGAAGGGACAGGGGTCAATTCACCCCTCCACTTT.